One and the same sample provided the 31 T cell receptor beta chains below, sequenced in a study of blood T cell repertoires in COVID-19. Only in-frame clones appear in the TCRdb table, and some are missing; sequencing was by immunoSEQ multiplex PCR. The repertoire consists of 95,000 to 150,000 clones, with more than 75% occurring once and the leading ten covering 5% to 6.5%. Sequencing was carried out using peripheral blood. These receptor sequences come from a human donor in a cohort sampled during active COVID-19.

This chain links TRBV27 with TRBJ2-2; tentatively, D is TRBD1 (5 bases). The CDR3 loop spans 12 amino acids. Germline V CDR1 and CDR2: MNHEY, SMNVEV (reference sequence). V was clipped by 5 bases and J by 6 bases, with 7 bases between them. In DNA form, the CDR3 reads TGTGCCAGCAGTCCAGGGTCCGGGGAGCTGTTTTTT. Translated, it gives CASSPGSGELFF.

This clone was detected only a few times. J is TRBJ2-3 and V is TRBV28; possibly TRBD2 for D (6 bases). This CDR3 contains 20 residues. Per germline, CDR1 MDHEN and CDR2 SYDVKM. With 5 bases removed from V and 3 bases from J, the gap between germline ends came to 30 bases. The CDR3 protein is CASSRGRVRRATLVTDTQYF. In DNA, the CDR3 is TGTGCCAGCAGTCGTGGCCGGGTGAGGAGGGCAACACTGGTTACAGATACGCAGTATTTT.

The CDR3 loop reads CASRDSGTGENTIYF. As DNA, the CDR3 is TGTGCCAGCAGGGATTCTGGGACAGGTGAAAACACCATATATTTT. The genes are TRBV9 and TRBJ1-3; the match to TRBD1 covers 8 bases. The CDR3 length is 15 residues. Unmatched junction bases numbered 10, after V lost 5 bases and J lost 6 bases. CDR1 and CDR2 (germline): SGDLS, YYNGEE.

V usage is TRBV2 and J usage is TRBJ2-1; the match to TRBD2 covers 10 bases. The junction had 9 bases not matched to a gene; V was cut back by 3 bases and J by 7 bases. In germline, CDR1 is SNHLY, CDR2 FYNNEI. This CDR3 has 16 amino acids. CDR3 bases: TGTGCCAGCAGTGATAGGGCTAGCGGGAGTCGAAATGAGCAGTTCTTC. Its protein product is CASSDRASGSRNEQFF.

The chain links TRBV23-1 to TRBJ2-3; the match to TRBD2 covers 16 bases. TRBV23-1 is given ORF status, its function remaining uncertain. The CDR3 length is 18 residues. V shed 2 bases and J 3 bases; nucleotides not matched to a gene: 5. This CDR3 is CASSQGTSGRALTDTQYF. Here the CDR3 DNA reads TGCGCCAGCAGTCAAGGGACTAGCGGGAGGGCCTTAACAGATACGCAGTATTTT.

The chain has TRBV4-1 and TRBJ1-1; 8 nucleotides align to TRBD1. Trimming cost V 4 bases and J 2 bases; bases outside gene matches: 6. The CDR3 is 15 amino acids. In germline, CDR1 is MGHRA, CDR2 YSYEKL. CDR3 DNA sequence: TGCGCCAGCAGCCCCGGCAGGGGGCGAAACACTGAAGCTTTCTTT. This sequence encodes CASSPGRGRNTEAFF.

This clone has a handful of counts. Written as DNA, the CDR3 is TGTGCCAGCAGCGAAAGCGGTCTCACCACAGATACGCAGTATTTT. This sequence encodes CASSESGLTTDTQYF. J is TRBJ2-3 and V is TRBV27; tentative D call: TRBD2 (5 bases). Germline CDR1 MNHEY, CDR2 SMNVEV (reference sequence). There are 15 residues in the CDR3. V was shortened by 6 bases and J by 2 bases, with 15 bases between the two germline ends.

This clone was picked up one time. V usage is TRBV4-1 and J usage is TRBJ1-1; D is perhaps TRBD1 (5 bases). Looked up from germline, CDR1 is MGHRA and CDR2 is YSYEKL. The CDR3 spans 15 residues. Trimming took off 3 bases at V and 6 bases at J, with 17 bases between the two ends. The chain's CDR3 is CASSQLIQVGPEAFF. The CDR3 region has the DNA TGCGCCAGCAGCCAGCTCATACAGGTGGGCCCTGAAGCTTTCTTT.

This clone was seen only once. The chain uses TRBV21-1 and TRBJ2-5; TRBD2 is the table's D call and was not checked against the DNA. TRBV21-1 is tagged as a pseudogene. The CDR3 loop spans 17 amino acids. In nucleotides, the CDR3 is TGTGCCAGCAGCAATTGTCCGACTAGCGGGAGTCAGGAGACCCAGTACTTC. Translated: CASSNCPTSGSQETQYF.

The table lists this clone with a count of one. The V call is TRBV11-2, the J call TRBJ2-1; 12 bases fit TRBD2. CDR1 is SGHAT and CDR2 is FQNNGV in the germline V gene. V lost 4 bases, J lost 0 bases, and 10 bases stayed unmatched. The CDR3 spans 19 residues. CDR3 bases: TGTGCCAGCAGCTCTCAGACTAGCGGGAGATCACGCTCCTACAATGAGCAGTTCTTC. It is translated as CASSSQTSGRSRSYNEQFF.

This chain connects TRBV2 to TRBJ2-3; a possible D gene is TRBD2 (7 bases). Germline loops: CDR1 SNHLY, CDR2 FYNNEI. The CDR3 runs to 15 residues. The V end lost 1 base, the J end lost 7 bases, and 15 bases lay between the germline ends. The DNA of the CDR3 is TGTGCCAGCAGTGAAGAGGGGGGGTACATTCATACGCAGTATTTT. Amino acids: CASSEEGGYIHTQYF.

The rearrangement joins TRBV10-3 to TRBJ2-7; D gene uncertain. The CDR3 sequence is 13 residues long. CDR1 is ENHRY and CDR2 is SYGVKD in the germline V gene. The V and J ends lost 3 bases and 3 bases respectively, with 9 bases between them. The CDR3 DNA reads as TGTGCCATCAGTGACCCTGACATCTACGAGCAGTACTTC. This sequence encodes CAISDPDIYEQYF.

The chain recombines TRBV11-2 with TRBJ1-3, with no clear D. The V end lost 1 base, the J end lost 1 base, and 5 bases lay between the germline ends. CDR3 size: 14 residues. Germline CDR1 is SGHAT and CDR2 is FQNNGV. The CDR3 loop is CASSLAGSGNTIYF. In nucleotides, the CDR3 is TGTGCCAGCAGCTTAGCAGGATCTGGAAACACCATATATTTT. Full variable domain (rest looked up from reference TRBV11-2 and TRBJ1-3): EAGVAQSPRYKIIEKRQSVAFWCNPISGHATLYWYQQILGQGPKLLIQFQNNGVVDDSQLPKDRFSAERLKGVDSTLKIQPAKLEDSAVYLCASSLAGSGNTIYFGEGSWLTVV.

This chain connects TRBV5-8 to TRBJ1-1, with D possibly matching TRBD1 (6 bases). V shed 0 bases and J shed 6 bases, with 15 bases lying between them. Germline V CDR1 and CDR2: SGHTS, YDEGEE. The CDR3 runs to 15 residues. CDR3 in amino acids: CASSLGTGRGSEAFF. The CDR3, as DNA: TGTGCCAGCAGCTTGGGAACAGGGCGGGGGTCTGAAGCTTTCTTT.

This chain joins TRBV19 and TRBJ1-5; no clear D gene. CDR1 LNHDA and CDR2 SQIVND come from the germline V gene (reference sequence). With 3 bases removed from V and 0 bases from J, the gap between germline ends came to 9 bases. The CDR3 length is 15 residues. Here the CDR3 reads CASSMGSTSNQPQHF. The DNA for the CDR3 is TGTGCCAGTAGTATGGGTAGCACTAGCAATCAGCCCCAGCATTTT.

The chain combines TRBV18 with TRBJ2-1, with 7 bases lining up with TRBD2. V trimming: 4 bases; J trimming: 10 bases; junction bases outside the gene matches: 13. CDR1 KGHSH and CDR2 LQKENI come from the germline V gene. This CDR3 spans 15 amino acids. This CDR3 reads CASSLHGTISDEQFF. In nucleotides, the CDR3 is TGTGCCAGCTCACTTCACGGGACTATTTCGGACGAGCAGTTCTTC. Variable domain in full (rest from reference TRBV18 and TRBJ2-1): NAGVMQNPRHLVRRRGQEARLRCSPMKGHSHVYWYRQLPEEGLKFMVYLQKENIIDESGMPKERFSAEFPKEGPSILRIQQVVRGDSAAYFCASSLHGTISDEQFFGPGTRLTVL.

The CDR3 loop is CASSKSPSGNTIYF. In DNA form, the CDR3 reads TGTGCCAGCAGCAAATCCCCATCTGGAAACACCATATATTTT. This chain uses TRBV28 with TRBJ1-3; D unresolved. Germline V lookup: CDR1 MDHEN, CDR2 SYDVKM. This CDR3 is 14 amino acids long. Trimming stripped 6 bases from V and 1 base from J, with 10 bases between.

The chain is built from TRBV20-1 and TRBJ2-5, with D tentatively TRBD1 (5 bases). Looked up from germline, CDR1 is DFQATT and CDR2 is SNEGSKA (reference sequence). The CDR3 has 11 amino acids. CDR3 sequence (DNA): TGCAGCCCAGGGTGGCGGGAGACCCAGTACTTC. It yields the protein CSPGWRETQYF.

This sequence joins TRBV28 and TRBJ1-3; D is perhaps TRBD1 (6 bases). From germline, CDR1 is MDHEN and CDR2 SYDVKM. The V gene lost 2 bases and the J gene lost 2 bases, with 19 bases spanning the gap. This CDR3 spans 18 amino acids. Here the CDR3 reads CASSLILFETGAGNTIYF. The CDR3 nucleotides are TGTGCCAGCAGTTTAATCCTATTTGAGACAGGTGCTGGAAACACCATATATTTT. Together with reference TRBV28 and TRBJ1-3, the CDR3 gives the full variable domain: DVKVTQSSRYLVKRTGEKVFLECVQDMDHENMFWYRQDPGLGLRLIYFSYDVKMKEKGDIPEGYSVSREKKERFSLILESASTNQTSMYLCASSLILFETGAGNTIYFGEGSWLTVV.

The J gene is TRBJ1-5, the V gene TRBV10-3; D unresolved. Trimming stripped 2 bases from V and 2 bases from J, with 7 bases between. The CDR3 loop spans 14 amino acids. Germline CDR1 and CDR2: ENHRY and SYGVKD. DNA of the CDR3: TGTGCCATCAGTGAGGGTTCGGGCAATCAGCCCCAGCATTTT. Translating it yields CAISEGSGNQPQHF.

This chain uses TRBV5-5 with TRBJ2-7, with D possibly TRBD1 on 6 matching bases. CDR3 length: 12 amino acids. The germline V gene has CDR1 SGHKS and CDR2 YYEKEE (reference sequence). The V and J ends lost 0 bases and 9 bases respectively, with 10 bases between them. Here the CDR3 reads CASSLAKGVQYF. CDR3 sequence (DNA): TGTGCCAGCAGCTTGGCCAAGGGGGTGCAGTACTTC.

The gene calls are TRBV6-5 and TRBJ2-4; 7 bases are shared with TRBD2. Unmatched junction bases numbered 11, after V lost 6 bases and J lost 6 bases. The CDR3 runs 15 residues. Germline-derived CDR1 and CDR2 are MNHEY and SVGAGI. The CDR3 region is CASRLSSGSLNIQYF. Here the CDR3 DNA reads TGTGCCAGCAGGCTCTCTAGCGGAAGCTTAAACATTCAGTACTTC.

The V and J genes are TRBV6-5 and TRBJ2-7, with 9 bases lining up with TRBD1. V was pared by 7 bases and J by 4 bases, with 8 bases of the junction left unmatched. Germline loops: CDR1 MNHEY, CDR2 SVGAGI. The CDR3 has 14 amino acids. The CDR3 DNA is TGTGCCAGCACCTCGGGGACAGGGTGGTACGAGCAGTACTTC. Amino acid sequence: CASTSGTGWYEQYF.

The chain employs TRBV7-9 and TRBJ1-2; D is uncertain. This CDR3 contains 14 residues. CDR1 SEHNR and CDR2 FQNEAQ come from the germline V gene (reference sequence). Trimming cost V 3 bases and J 0 bases, with 8 bases left between them. DNA of the CDR3: TGTGCCAGCAGCTTTCCGGTAGCTAACTATGGCTACACCTTC. Translation: CASSFPVANYGYTF.

The chain links TRBV5-1 to TRBJ1-2; 8 bases match TRBD1. The V gene's germline CDR1 is SGHRS and CDR2 YFSETQ. CDR3 length equals 15 residues. V shed 3 bases and J 4 bases; nucleotides not matched to a gene: 8. CDR3 loop: CASSSSSGTGYGYTF. The CDR3 DNA reads TGCGCCAGCAGCTCCTCCTCCGGGACAGGCTATGGCTACACCTTC.

This sequence joins TRBV10-1 and TRBJ2-7; TRBD2 is a possible D gene (5 bases). Trimming cost V 2 bases and J 3 bases, with 11 bases left between them. CDR1 and CDR2 from the germline V gene are WNHNN and SYGVQD (reference sequence). The length of the CDR3 is 14 residues. The CDR3: CASSETGRHYEQYF. CDR3 coding DNA: TGCGCCAGCAGTGAGACGGGAAGACACTACGAGCAGTACTTC.

As for this clone: At one end the junction does not follow the germline gene, possibly because of a read error. The chain joins TRBV3-1 (or the pseudogene TRBV3-2) to TRBJ2-7, with TRBD1 matching 9 bases. Germline V CDR1 and CDR2: LGHDT, YNNKEL (reference sequence). The CDR3 totals 14 residues. CDR3: CANSLLGQGYEQYF. Here the CDR3 DNA reads TGTGCCAACAGCCTGTTGGGACAGGGCTACGAGCAGTACTTC.

This rearrangement joins TRBV30 to TRBJ2-3; D is possibly TRBD1 (6 bases). The length of the CDR3 is 14 residues. CDR1 GTSNPN and CDR2 SVGIG come from the germline V gene (reference sequence). Trimming removed 2 bases from V and 5 bases from J, with 14 bases in between. The DNA for the CDR3 is TGTGCCTGGAGTTCAGGGGCCCCGGTAGATACGCAGTATTTT. It translates to CAWSSGAPVDTQYF.

CDR3 DNA: TGTGCCAGCAGCCTCACAGGTTTCACAGATACGCAGTATTTT. Translated: CASSLTGFTDTQYF. This chain connects TRBV7-9 to TRBJ2-3; D might be TRBD1 (5 bases). The germline V gene has CDR1 SEHNR and CDR2 FQNEAQ (reference sequence). The CDR3 spans 14 residues. Trimming shortened V by 5 bases and J by 2 bases, and 11 bases separated the two germline ends.

The rearrangement links TRBV30 to TRBJ2-1, with 13 bases that match TRBD2. Germline CDR1 is GTSNPN and CDR2 is SVGIG (reference sequence). The J segment lost 6 bases and the V segment lost 5 bases, leaving 10 bases of the junction unmatched. The CDR3 totals 16 residues. The chain's CDR3 is CAWSRMGLAGINEQFF. Written as DNA, the CDR3 is TGTGCCTGGTCTAGGATGGGACTAGCGGGGATCAATGAGCAGTTCTTC. Supplemented by reference TRBV30 and TRBJ2-1, the full variable domain reads SQTIHQWPATLVQPVGSPLSLECTVEGTSNPNLYWYRQAAGRGLQLLFYSVGIGQISSEVPQNLSASRPQDRQFILSSKKLLLSDSGFYLCAWSRMGLAGINEQFFGPGTRLTVL.

This clone has just one count. V usage is TRBV7-2 and J usage is TRBJ2-3, with D unclear. Trimming pared 3 bases from V and 0 bases from J, leaving 7 bases between. In germline, CDR1 is SGHTA, CDR2 FQGNSA. The CDR3 spans 14 residues. The CDR3 is CASSFQASTDTQYF. The DNA of the CDR3 is TGTGCCAGCAGCTTCCAGGCCAGCACAGATACGCAGTATTTT.